This T cell receptor beta chain was recovered during a study of T cells after yellow fever vaccination. Study-wide results and limits: Post-booster repertoires contained most primary-vaccination clones again (about 96% CD4, about 90% CD8). In FACS-sorted repertoires, abundant clonotypes from the bulk population could appear as contaminants. Though it reached lower strength, the secondary response hit its peak faster, day 5 versus 15.

For TCR, cDNA came from 5'RACE template switching, which added a universal primer site and UMIs. TCRdb passed the 5' RACE reads through MiXCR, listing each CDR3 protein once. The table shows 150,000 to 200,000 distinct CDR3 sequences, with 9.5% to 11% occurring only once. The CDR3 covers 16 residues. Between the trimmed V and J ends, which lost 4 bases and 0 bases, there was a span of 13 bases. Germline V lookup: CDR1 SQVTM, CDR2 ANQGSEA. Remarks on this clonotype: The antigen is not known.

The clonotype originates from a man aged 18-30 years who received the YFV17D yellow fever vaccine. J is TRBJ2-6 and V is TRBV29-1, with D unclear. The sequences come from CD8+ T cells sorted from PBMCs, collected 15 days after the yellow fever booster vaccination. CDR3 in amino acids: CSVVSLESSGANVLTF. CDR3 sequence (DNA): TGCAGCGTTGTTTCCCTAGAGAGCTCTGGGGCCAACGTCCTGACTTTC.